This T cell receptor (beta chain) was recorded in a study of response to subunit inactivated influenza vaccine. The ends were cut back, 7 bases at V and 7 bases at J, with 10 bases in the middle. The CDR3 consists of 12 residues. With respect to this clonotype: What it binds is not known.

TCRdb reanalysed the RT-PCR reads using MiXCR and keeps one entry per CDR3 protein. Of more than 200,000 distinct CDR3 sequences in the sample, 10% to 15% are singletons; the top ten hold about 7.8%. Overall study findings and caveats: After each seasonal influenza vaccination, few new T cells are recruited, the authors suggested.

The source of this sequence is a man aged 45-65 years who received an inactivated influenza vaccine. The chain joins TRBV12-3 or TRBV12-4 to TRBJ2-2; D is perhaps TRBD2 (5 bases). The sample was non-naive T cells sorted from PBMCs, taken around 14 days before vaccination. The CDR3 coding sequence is TGTGCCAGCACGCGGGCGAGCGGGGAGCTGTTTTTT. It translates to CASTRASGELFF.